This T cell receptor beta chain derives from a study of shared clonotypes between healthy human individuals. The protocol was immunoSEQ multiplex PCR, while the TCRdb copy is restricted to in-frame clones and leaves out a portion. The table includes nearly 2 million clones, approximately 95% detected once. CD8 cells classed as naive were CD45RO-negative and positively selected for CCR7, excluding terminally differentiated effector memory CD45RA+ cells. The germline gives CDR1 SQVTM, CDR2 ANQGSEA. This CDR3 comprises 11 residues. Trimming cost V 4 bases and J 5 bases, with 8 bases left between them. Sequenced sample: naive CD8+ T cells sorted from blood. The chain recombines TRBV29-1 with TRBJ1-1; D remains unclear. The sequence was obtained from a man younger than 35 in good health. CDR3 residues: CSVGPRTEAFF. DNA of the CDR3: TGCAGCGTTGGCCCGAGAACTGAAGCTTTCTTT. Variable domain in full (rest from reference TRBV29-1 and TRBJ1-1): SAVISQKPSRDICQRGTSLTIQCQVDSQVTMMFWYRQQPGQSLTLIATANQGSEATYESGFVIDKFPISRPNLTFSTLTVSNMSPEDSSIYLCSVGPRTEAFFGQGTRLTVV.